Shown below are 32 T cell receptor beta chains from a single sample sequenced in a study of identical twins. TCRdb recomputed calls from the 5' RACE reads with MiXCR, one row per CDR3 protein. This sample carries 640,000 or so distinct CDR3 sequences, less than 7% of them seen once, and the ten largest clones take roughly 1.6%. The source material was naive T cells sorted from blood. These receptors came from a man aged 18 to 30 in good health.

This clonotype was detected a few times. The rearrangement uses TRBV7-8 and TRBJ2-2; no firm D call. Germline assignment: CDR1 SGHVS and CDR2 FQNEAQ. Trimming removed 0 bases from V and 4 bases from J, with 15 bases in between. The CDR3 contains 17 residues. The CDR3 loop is CASSLAPDRAATGELFF. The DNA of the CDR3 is TGTGCCAGCAGCTTAGCCCCGGATCGGGCGGCCACCGGGGAGCTGTTTTTT.

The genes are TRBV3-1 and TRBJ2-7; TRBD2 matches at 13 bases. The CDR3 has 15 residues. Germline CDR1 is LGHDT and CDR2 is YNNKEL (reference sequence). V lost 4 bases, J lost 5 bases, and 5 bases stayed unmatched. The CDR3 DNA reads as TGTGCCAGCAGCCTTGGGACTAGCGGGAAAAACGAGCAGTACTTC. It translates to CASSLGTSGKNEQYF.

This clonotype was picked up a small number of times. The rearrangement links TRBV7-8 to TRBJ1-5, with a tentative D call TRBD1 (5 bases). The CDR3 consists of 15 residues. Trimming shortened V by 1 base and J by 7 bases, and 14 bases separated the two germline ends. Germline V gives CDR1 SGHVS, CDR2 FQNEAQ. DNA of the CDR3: TGTGCCAGCAGCTTAGGATTAGCCGGGGGACAGCCCCAGCATTTT. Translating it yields CASSLGLAGGQPQHF.

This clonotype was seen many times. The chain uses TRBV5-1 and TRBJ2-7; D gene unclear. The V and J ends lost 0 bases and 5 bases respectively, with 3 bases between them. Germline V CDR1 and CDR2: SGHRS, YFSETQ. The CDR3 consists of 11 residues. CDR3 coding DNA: TGCGCCAGCAGCTTGGAGAACGAGCAGTACTTC. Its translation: CASSLENEQYF.

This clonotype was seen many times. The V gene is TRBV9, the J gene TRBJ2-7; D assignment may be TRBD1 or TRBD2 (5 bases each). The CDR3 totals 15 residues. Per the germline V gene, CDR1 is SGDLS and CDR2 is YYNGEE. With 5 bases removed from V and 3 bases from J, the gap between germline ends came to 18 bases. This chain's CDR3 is CASRAGEGPDYEQYF. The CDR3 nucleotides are TGTGCCAGCAGAGCCGGTGAGGGGCCTGACTACGAGCAGTACTTC.

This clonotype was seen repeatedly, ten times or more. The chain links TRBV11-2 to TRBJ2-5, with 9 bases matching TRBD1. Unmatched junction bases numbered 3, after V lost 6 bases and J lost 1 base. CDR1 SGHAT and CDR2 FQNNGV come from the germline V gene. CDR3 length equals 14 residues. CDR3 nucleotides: TGTGCCAGCAGTCAACAGGGGGCCCAAGAGACCCAGTACTTC. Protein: CASSQQGAQETQYF.

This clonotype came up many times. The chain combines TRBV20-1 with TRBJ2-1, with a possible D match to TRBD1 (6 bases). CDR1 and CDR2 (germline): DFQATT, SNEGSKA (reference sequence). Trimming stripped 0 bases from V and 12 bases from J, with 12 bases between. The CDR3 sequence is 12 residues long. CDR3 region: CSARDGADRQFF. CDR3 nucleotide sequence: TGCAGTGCTAGAGATGGGGCGGACAGGCAGTTCTTC.

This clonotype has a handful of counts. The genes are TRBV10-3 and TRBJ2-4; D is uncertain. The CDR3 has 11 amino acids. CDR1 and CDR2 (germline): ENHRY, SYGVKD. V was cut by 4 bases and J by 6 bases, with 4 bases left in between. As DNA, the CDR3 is TGTGCCATCAGTGGGGGAAACATTCAGTACTTC. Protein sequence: CAISGGNIQYF.

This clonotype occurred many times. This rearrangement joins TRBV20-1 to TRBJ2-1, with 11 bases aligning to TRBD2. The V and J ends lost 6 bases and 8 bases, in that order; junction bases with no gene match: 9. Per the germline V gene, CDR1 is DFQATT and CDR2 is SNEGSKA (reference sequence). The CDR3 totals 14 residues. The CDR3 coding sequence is TGCAGTGCGGCCCTAGCGGGAGGATTACATGAGCAGTTCTTC. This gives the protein CSAALAGGLHEQFF.

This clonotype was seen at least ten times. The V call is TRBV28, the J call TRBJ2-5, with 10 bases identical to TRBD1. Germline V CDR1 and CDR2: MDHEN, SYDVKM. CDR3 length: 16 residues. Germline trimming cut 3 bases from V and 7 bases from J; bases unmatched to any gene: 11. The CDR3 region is CASSFRGDRGRVTQYF. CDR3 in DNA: TGTGCCAGCAGTTTTCGAGGGGACAGGGGAAGGGTGACCCAGTACTTC.

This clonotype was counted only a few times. DNA for the CDR3: TGTGCCAGCAGCCAAGTGAAATCACCCCTCCACTTT. This gives the protein CASSQVKSPLHF. The V call is TRBV3-1, the J call TRBJ1-6; no definite D call. Trimming shortened V by 1 base and J by 10 bases, and 5 bases separated the two germline ends. CDR1 is LGHDT, CDR2 YNNKEL, per germline (reference sequence). The CDR3 has 12 amino acids.

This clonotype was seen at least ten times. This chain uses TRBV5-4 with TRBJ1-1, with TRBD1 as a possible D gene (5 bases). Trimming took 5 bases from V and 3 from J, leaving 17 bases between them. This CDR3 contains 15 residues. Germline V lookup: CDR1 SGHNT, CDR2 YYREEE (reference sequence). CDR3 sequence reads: CASRDGPGVDTEAFF. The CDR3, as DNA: TGTGCCAGCAGGGACGGACCGGGGGTGGACACTGAAGCTTTCTTT.

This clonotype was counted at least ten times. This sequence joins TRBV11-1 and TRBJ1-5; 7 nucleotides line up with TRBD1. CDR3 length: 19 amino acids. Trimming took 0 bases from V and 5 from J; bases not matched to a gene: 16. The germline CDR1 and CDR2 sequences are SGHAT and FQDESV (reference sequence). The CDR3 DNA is TGTGCCAGCAGCTTAGCTGGCCCCGGGACAGTTTTTTTCGATCAGCCCCAGCATTTT. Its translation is CASSLAGPGTVFFDQPQHF. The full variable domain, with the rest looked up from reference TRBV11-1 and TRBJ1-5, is EAEVAQSPRYKITEKSQAVAFWCDPISGHATLYWYRQILGQGPELLVQFQDESVVDDSQLPKDRFSAERLKGVDSTLKIQPAELGDSAMYLCASSLAGPGTVFFDQPQHFGDGTRLSIL.

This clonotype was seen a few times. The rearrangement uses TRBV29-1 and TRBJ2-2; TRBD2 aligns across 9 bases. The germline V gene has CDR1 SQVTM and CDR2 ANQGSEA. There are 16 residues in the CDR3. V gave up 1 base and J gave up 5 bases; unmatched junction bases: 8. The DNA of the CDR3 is TGCAGCGTTGAAGCCTATAGCGGGAGCTCTACCGGGGAGCTGTTTTTT. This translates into CSVEAYSGSSTGELFF.

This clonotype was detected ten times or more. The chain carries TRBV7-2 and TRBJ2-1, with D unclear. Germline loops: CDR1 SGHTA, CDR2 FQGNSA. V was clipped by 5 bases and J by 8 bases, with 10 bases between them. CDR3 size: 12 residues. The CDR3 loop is CASSSQRDEQFF. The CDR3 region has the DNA TGTGCCAGCAGCAGCCAGCGCGATGAGCAGTTCTTC.

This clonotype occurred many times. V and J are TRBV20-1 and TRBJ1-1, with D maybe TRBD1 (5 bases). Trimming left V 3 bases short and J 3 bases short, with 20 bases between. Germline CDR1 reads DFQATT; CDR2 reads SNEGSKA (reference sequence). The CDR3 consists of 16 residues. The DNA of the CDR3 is TGCAGTGCTAGGACATCGACAGTAAATGGAGACACTGAAGCTTTCTTT. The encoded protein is CSARTSTVNGDTEAFF.

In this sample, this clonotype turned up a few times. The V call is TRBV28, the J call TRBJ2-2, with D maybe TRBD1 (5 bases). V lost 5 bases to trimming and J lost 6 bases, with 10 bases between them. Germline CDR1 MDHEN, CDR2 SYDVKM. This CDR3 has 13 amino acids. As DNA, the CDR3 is TGTGCCAGCAGTATACAGGCGGCCGGGGAGCTGTTTTTT. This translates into CASSIQAAGELFF.

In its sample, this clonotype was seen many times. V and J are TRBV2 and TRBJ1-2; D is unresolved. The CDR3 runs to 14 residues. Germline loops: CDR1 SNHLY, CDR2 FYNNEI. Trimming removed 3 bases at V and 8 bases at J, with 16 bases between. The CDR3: CASSEAVEMGGYTF. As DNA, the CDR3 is TGTGCCAGCAGTGAGGCAGTCGAAATGGGAGGCTACACCTTC.

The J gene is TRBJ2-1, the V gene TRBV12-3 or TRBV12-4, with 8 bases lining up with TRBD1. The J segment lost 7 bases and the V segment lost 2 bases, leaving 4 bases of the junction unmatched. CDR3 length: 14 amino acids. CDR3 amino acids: CASSLQGAINEQFF. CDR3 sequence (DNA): TGTGCCAGCAGTTTACAGGGGGCGATAAATGAGCAGTTCTTC.

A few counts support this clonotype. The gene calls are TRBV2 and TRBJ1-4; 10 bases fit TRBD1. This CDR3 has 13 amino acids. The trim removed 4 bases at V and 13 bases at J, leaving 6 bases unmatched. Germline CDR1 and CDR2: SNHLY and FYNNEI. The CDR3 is CASSGDRGDALFF. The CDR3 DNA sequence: TGTGCCAGCAGTGGGGACAGGGGAGACGCACTGTTTTTT.

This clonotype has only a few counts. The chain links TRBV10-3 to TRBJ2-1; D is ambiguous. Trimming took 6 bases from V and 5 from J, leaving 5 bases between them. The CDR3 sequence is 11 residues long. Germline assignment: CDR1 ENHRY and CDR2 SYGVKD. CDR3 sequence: CAIRANNEQFF. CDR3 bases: TGTGCCATCAGAGCCAACAATGAGCAGTTCTTC.

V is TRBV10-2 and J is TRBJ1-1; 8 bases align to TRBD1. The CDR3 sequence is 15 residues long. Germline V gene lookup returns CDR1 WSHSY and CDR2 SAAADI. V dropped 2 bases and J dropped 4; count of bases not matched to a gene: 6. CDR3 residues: CASSETGQGPTEAFF. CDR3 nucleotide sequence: TGCGCCAGCAGTGAGACCGGACAGGGACCCACTGAAGCTTTCTTT.

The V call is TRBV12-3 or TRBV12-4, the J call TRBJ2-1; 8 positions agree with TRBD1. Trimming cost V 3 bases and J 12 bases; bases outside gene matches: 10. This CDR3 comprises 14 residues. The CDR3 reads CASSFQGAGHAQFF. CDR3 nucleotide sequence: TGTGCCAGCAGTTTTCAGGGGGCAGGGCACGCGCAGTTCTTC.

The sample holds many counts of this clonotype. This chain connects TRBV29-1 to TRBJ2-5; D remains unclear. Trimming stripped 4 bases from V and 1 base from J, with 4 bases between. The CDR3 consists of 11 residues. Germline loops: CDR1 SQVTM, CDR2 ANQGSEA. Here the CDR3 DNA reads TGCAGCGTTGGAATCCAAGAGACCCAGTACTTC. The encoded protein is CSVGIQETQYF.

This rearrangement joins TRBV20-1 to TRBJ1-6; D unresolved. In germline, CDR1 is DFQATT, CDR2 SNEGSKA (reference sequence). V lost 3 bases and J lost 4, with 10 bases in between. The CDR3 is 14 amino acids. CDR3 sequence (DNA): TGCAGTGCTAGGGGCCAGACTTATAATTCACCCCTCCACTTT. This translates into CSARGQTYNSPLHF.

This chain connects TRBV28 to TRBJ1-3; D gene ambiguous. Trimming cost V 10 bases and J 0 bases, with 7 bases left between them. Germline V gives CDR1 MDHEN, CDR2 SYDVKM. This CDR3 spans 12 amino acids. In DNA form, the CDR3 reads TGTGCCACACAGAGCTCTGGAAACACCATATATTTT. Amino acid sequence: CATQSSGNTIYF.

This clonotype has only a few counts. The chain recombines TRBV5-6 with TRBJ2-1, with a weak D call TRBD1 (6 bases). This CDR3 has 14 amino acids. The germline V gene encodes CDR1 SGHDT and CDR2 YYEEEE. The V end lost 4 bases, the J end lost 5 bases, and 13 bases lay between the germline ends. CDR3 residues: CASSGSQGDNEQFF. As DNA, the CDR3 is TGTGCCAGCAGCGGGTCACAGGGAGACAATGAGCAGTTCTTC.

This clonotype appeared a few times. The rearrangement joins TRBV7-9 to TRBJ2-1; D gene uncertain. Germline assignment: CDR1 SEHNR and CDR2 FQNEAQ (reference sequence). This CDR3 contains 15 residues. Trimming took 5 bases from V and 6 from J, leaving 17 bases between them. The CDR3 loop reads CASSPDGQTSNEQFF. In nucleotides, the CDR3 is TGTGCCAGCAGCCCAGACGGCCAAACCTCCAATGAGCAGTTCTTC. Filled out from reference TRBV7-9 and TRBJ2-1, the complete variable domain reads DTGVSQNPRHKITKRGQNVTFRCDPISEHNRLYWYRQTLGQGPEFLTYFQNEAQLEKSRLLSDRFSAERPKGSFSTLEIQRTEQGDSAMYLCASSPDGQTSNEQFFGPGTRLTVL.

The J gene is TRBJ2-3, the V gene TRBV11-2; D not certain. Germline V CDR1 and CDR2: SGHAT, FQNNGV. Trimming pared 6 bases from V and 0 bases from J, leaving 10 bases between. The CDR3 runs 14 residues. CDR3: CASSQRASTDTQYF. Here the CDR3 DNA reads TGTGCCAGCAGTCAAAGGGCTAGCACAGATACGCAGTATTTT.

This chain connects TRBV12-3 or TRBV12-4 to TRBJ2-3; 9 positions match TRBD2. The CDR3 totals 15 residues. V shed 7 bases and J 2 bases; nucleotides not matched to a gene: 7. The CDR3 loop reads CASTSGGRATDTQYF. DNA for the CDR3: TGTGCCAGCACCTCGGGCGGGAGGGCCACAGATACGCAGTATTTT.

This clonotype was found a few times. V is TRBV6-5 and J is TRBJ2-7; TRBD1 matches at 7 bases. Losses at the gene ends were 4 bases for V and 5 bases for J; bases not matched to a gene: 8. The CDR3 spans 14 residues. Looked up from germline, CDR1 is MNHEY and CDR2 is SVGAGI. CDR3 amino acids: CASSSSRGSDEQYV. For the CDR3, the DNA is TGTGCCAGCAGTTCATCCAGGGGGTCGGACGAGCAGTACGTC.

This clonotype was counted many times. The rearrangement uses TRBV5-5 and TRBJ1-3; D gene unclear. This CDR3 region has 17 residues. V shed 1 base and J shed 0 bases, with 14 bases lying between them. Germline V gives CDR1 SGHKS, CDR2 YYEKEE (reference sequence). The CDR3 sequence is CASSLTFQDPSGNTIYF. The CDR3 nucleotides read TGTGCCAGCAGCTTGACTTTCCAGGATCCCTCTGGAAACACCATATATTTT.